These 14 T cell receptor beta chains were all obtained from the same sample, sequenced in a study of cytomegalovirus exposure and HLA in healthy donors. Method: immunoSEQ multiplex PCR; TCRdb's copy keeps in-frame clones and lacks some. Of around 300,000 clones detected, roughly 87% appear once; the ten largest clones hold roughly 1.2%. Sequenced input: PBMCs. The receptors shown here come from a woman aged 30 to 39 in good health and CMV-seropositive.

The chain joins TRBV9 to TRBJ1-2; D possibly corresponds to TRBD1 (5 bases). V was trimmed by 4 bases and J by 3 bases, leaving 25 bases between them. Germline V gene sequence: CDR1 SGDLS, CDR2 YYNGEE. CDR3 size: 18 residues. CDR3 region: CASSLPGTGTSSHYGYTF. CDR3 DNA: TGTGCCAGCAGCCTCCCCGGGACCGGGACCTCATCTCACTATGGCTACACCTTC.

The gene calls are TRBV9 and TRBJ1-1, with 8 positions matching TRBD1. The CDR3 is 14 amino acids. Trimming removed 3 bases from V and 5 bases from J; junction bases left unmatched: 6. The germline CDR1 and CDR2 sequences are SGDLS and YYNGEE. The CDR3 bases are TGTGCCAGCAGCGCCGGACAGGGTGGGACTGAAGCTTTCTTT. Residues: CASSAGQGGTEAFF.

The rearrangement uses TRBV19 and TRBJ1-1; D uncertain. Germline V gene data show CDR1 as LNHDA and CDR2 as SQIVND (reference sequence). The CDR3 is 13 amino acids. The V and J ends lost 4 bases and 1 base respectively, with 7 bases between them. CDR3 coding DNA: TGTGCCAGTAGTAAGCCCGCGAACACTGAAGCTTTCTTT. It codes for CASSKPANTEAFF.

The chain employs TRBV28 and TRBJ1-5, with 8 nucleotides matching TRBD1. J was trimmed by 6 bases and V by 6 bases; bases with no gene match: 7. In germline, CDR1 is MDHEN, CDR2 SYDVKM. The CDR3 length is 14 residues. Here the CDR3 reads CASSKDRGIQPQHF. The CDR3 DNA reads TGTGCCAGCAGCAAAGACAGGGGTATTCAGCCCCAGCATTTT.

This sequence joins TRBV19 and TRBJ2-6; TRBD1 matches 11 bases. Germline V lookup: CDR1 LNHDA, CDR2 SQIVND (reference sequence). J was trimmed by 2 bases and V by 4 bases; bases with no gene match: 4. This CDR3 comprises 17 residues. The CDR3 nucleotides are TGTGCCAGTAGTACCCGGGACAGGGGGACTGGGGCCAACGTCCTGACTTTC. Its protein product is CASSTRDRGTGANVLTF.

The chain employs TRBV7-8 and TRBJ2-7; D ambiguous. This CDR3 region has 15 residues. V gave up 1 base and J gave up 3 bases, with 13 bases separating them. CDR1 and CDR2 from the germline V gene are SGHVS and FQNEAQ. CDR3 in amino acids: CASSLGRLADYEQYF. As DNA, the CDR3 is TGTGCCAGCAGCTTAGGAAGGTTAGCTGACTACGAGCAGTACTTC.

The rearrangement links TRBV27 to TRBJ2-7; 9 nucleotides line up with TRBD2. The V and J ends lost 2 bases and 4 bases, in that order; junction bases with no gene match: 6. The CDR3 contains 15 residues. CDR1 is MNHEY and CDR2 is SMNVEV in the germline V gene (reference sequence). CDR3 nucleotide sequence: TGTGCCAGCAGTTTAGGGGCGGGGGGGCCTTACGAGCAGTACTTC. It translates to CASSLGAGGPYEQYF.

The genes are TRBV2 and TRBJ2-1, with TRBD2 identical over 9 bases. J lost 6 bases, V lost 1 base, and 7 bases had no gene match. Germline CDR1 reads SNHLY; CDR2 reads FYNNEI. The CDR3 spans 16 residues. In DNA form, the CDR3 reads TGTGCCAGCAGTGAAGTCGGGCGGGGGGGTCTCAATGAGCAGTTCTTC. Its protein product is CASSEVGRGGLNEQFF.

The chain combines TRBV19 with TRBJ2-2, with D possibly being TRBD2 (6 bases). Trimming stripped 5 bases from V and 0 bases from J, with 10 bases between. This CDR3 is 15 amino acids long. CDR1 is LNHDA, CDR2 SQIVND, per germline (reference sequence). The CDR3 protein is CASSPRLANTGELFF. CDR3 DNA: TGTGCCAGTAGTCCGCGACTAGCGAACACCGGGGAGCTGTTTTTT.

J is TRBJ2-5 and V is TRBV30; D is perhaps TRBD1 (5 bases). The CDR3 is 13 residues long. Per germline, CDR1 GTSNPN and CDR2 SVGIG (reference sequence). The V gene lost 0 bases and the J gene lost 7 bases, with 12 bases spanning the gap. The CDR3 DNA follows: TGTGCCTGGAGTGTATCAGGGAAAGTGACCCAGTACTTC. Translated: CAWSVSGKVTQYF. Together with reference TRBV30 and TRBJ2-5, the CDR3 gives the full variable domain: SQTIHQWPATLVQPVGSPLSLECTVEGTSNPNLYWYRQAAGRGLQLLFYSVGIGQISSEVPQNLSASRPQDRQFILSSKKLLLSDSGFYLCAWSVSGKVTQYFGPGTRLLVL.

The chain uses TRBV4-1 and TRBJ2-7; 8 nucleotides align to TRBD2. There are 14 residues in the CDR3. CDR1 is MGHRA, CDR2 YSYEKL, per germline. J lost 3 bases, V lost 1 base, and 2 bases had no gene match. The CDR3 DNA follows: TGCGCCAGCAGCCAAGCGGGGGGGGTCTACGAGCAGTACTTC. The encoded protein is CASSQAGGVYEQYF.

The chain couples TRBV6-4 to TRBJ2-3; D call uncertain. The germline CDR1 and CDR2 sequences are MRHNA and SNTAGT. The CDR3 length is 15 residues. V was shortened by 0 bases and J by 0 bases, with 7 bases between the two germline ends. In DNA form, the CDR3 reads TGTGCCAGCAGTGACTCCCTAGATAGCACAGATACGCAGTATTTT. As protein: CASSDSLDSTDTQYF.

V is TRBV7-2 and J is TRBJ1-3, with unresolved D. Trimming took off 5 bases at V and 0 bases at J, with 11 bases between the two ends. The CDR3 covers 15 residues. Per germline, CDR1 SGHTA and CDR2 FQGNSA. CDR3 in amino acids: CASSQAWDSGNTIYF. CDR3 DNA sequence: TGTGCCAGCAGCCAGGCGTGGGACTCTGGAAACACCATATATTTT.

This clone was found once. The chain has TRBV12-5 and TRBJ2-7; TRBD1 matches at 8 bases. V trimming: 6 bases; J trimming: 2 bases; junction bases outside the gene matches: 9. The germline V gene has CDR1 LGHNT and CDR2 FRNRAP. The CDR3 has 15 residues. The CDR3: CASGPQGAATYEQYF. The CDR3 DNA is TGTGCTAGTGGCCCTCAGGGGGCCGCGACCTACGAGCAGTACTTC. Together with reference TRBV12-5 and TRBJ2-7, the CDR3 gives the full variable domain: DARVTQTPRHKVTEMGQEVTMRCQPILGHNTVFWYRQTMMQGLELLAYFRNRAPLDDSGMPKDRFSAEMPDATLATLKIQPSEPRDSAVYFCASGPQGAATYEQYFGPGTRLTVT.